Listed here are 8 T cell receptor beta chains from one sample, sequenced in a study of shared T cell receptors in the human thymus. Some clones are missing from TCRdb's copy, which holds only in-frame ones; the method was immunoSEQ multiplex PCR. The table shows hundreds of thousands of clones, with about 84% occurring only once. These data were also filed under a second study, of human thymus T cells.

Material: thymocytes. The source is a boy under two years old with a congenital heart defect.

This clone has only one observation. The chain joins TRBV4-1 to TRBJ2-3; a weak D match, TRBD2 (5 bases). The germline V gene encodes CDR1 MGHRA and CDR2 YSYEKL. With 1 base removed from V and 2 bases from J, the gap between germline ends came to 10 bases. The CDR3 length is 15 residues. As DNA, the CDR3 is TGCGCCAGCAGCCAAGTGGAGCGGTACACAGATACGCAGTATTTT. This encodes CASSQVERYTDTQYF.

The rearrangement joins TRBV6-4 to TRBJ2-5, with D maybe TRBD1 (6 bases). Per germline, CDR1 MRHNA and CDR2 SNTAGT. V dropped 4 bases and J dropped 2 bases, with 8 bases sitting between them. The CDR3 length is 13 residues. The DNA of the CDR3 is TGTGCCAGCAGTGGGGGGCAGCAAGAGACCCAGTACTTC. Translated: CASSGGQQETQYF.

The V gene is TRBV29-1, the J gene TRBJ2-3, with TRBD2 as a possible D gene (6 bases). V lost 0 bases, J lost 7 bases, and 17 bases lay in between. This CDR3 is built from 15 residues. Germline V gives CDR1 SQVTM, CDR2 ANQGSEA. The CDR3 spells CSVEDLRTTQNTQYF. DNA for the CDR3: TGCAGCGTTGAAGATCTTAGGACTACCCAAAATACGCAGTATTTT.

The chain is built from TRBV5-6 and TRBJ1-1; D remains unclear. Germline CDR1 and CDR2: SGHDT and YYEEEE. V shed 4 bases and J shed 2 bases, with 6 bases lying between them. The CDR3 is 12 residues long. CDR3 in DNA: TGTGCCAGCAGCATAGTTAACACTGAAGCTTTCTTT. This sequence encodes CASSIVNTEAFF. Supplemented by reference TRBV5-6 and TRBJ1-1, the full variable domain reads DAGVTQSPTHLIKTRGQQVTLRCSPKSGHDTVSWYQQALGQGPQFIFQYYEEEERQRGNFPDRFSGHQFPNYSSELNVNALLLGDSALYLCASSIVNTEAFFGQGTRLTVV.

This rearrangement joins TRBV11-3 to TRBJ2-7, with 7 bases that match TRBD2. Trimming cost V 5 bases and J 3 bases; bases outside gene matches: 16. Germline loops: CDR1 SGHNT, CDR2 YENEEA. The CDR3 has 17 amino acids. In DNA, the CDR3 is TGTGCCAGCAGCGCCGACCCAGGCAGGGAGGGCCGCTACGAGCAGTACTTC. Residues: CASSADPGREGRYEQYF.

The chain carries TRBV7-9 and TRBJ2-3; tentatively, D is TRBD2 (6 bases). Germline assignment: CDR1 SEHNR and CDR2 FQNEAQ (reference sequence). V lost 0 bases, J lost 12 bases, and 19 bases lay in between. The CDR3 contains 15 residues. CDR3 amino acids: CASSLAGGPTEGQYF. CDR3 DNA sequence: TGTGCCAGCAGCTTAGCGGGAGGCCCCACCGAGGGACAGTATTTT.

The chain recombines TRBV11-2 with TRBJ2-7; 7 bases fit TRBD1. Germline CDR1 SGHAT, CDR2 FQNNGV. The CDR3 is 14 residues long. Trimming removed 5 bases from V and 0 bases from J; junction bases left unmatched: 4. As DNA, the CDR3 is TGTGCCAGCAGCCTGGGACAGATCTCCTACGAGCAGTACTTC. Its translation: CASSLGQISYEQYF.

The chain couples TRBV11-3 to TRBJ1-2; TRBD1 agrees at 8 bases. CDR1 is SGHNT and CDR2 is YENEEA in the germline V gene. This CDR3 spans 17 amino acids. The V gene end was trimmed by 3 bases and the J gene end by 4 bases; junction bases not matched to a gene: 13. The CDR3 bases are TGTGCCAGCAGCTTTAATGTCCCGTCAGGGGGCCGCTATGGCTACACCTTC. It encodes CASSFNVPSGGRYGYTF.